The source of this TCR beta chain is a study of CD8+ T cells in alopecia areata. The CDR3 length is 13 residues. CDR1 is MNHEY and CDR2 is SMNVEV in the germline V gene (reference sequence). V was clipped by 3 bases and J by 6 bases, with 9 bases between them. In each case, RNA was isolated and then reverse transcribed into cDNA as the sequencing template. Assay used: immunoSEQ multiplex PCR; TCRdb lists only in-frame clones, some missing. This table holds about 150,000 clones, around 47% found once. The genes are TRBV27 and TRBJ1-5; the D gene is possibly TRBD1 (6 bases). The specimen was CD4+ T cells sorted from blood. The TCR sequence derives from a human donor with alopecia areata. Here the CDR3 DNA reads TGTGCCAGCAGTTTGACCAGGGGTCAGCCCCAGCATTTT. Its translation: CASSLTRGQPQHF.